This T cell receptor (beta chain) was sequenced for a study of beta chain features in type 1 diabetes (dated by TCRdb to 2017 to 2018). Notes on the research overall: Mean age, gender distribution, total cell number and subset yield were not different between patients and healthy donors. A total of 85 million to 140 million sorted cells were examined across all samples, and a strong correlation was observed between cell number per subset and RNA yield. In the study, recently diagnosed type 1 diabetes patients and matched healthy donors were compared on the TCRB repertoires of their sorted circulating CD4+ T cell subsets. Naive and central memory subsets were obtained from all 30 or so donors, but regulatory and stem cell-like memory subsets were isolated from only 8 patients and about eight healthy donors.

This clone was picked up a small number of times. It lacks a known antigen. No base-level quality is on record; no much larger clone is a single base apart. V gives up 4 bases and J gives up 9 bases, and the segment between their germline ends measures 7 bases. The CDR3 covers 11 residues, taking in both the cysteine and the phenylalanine. Just the 33-base CDR3 DNA is kept, in frame starting at base 1. In the germline V gene, CDR1 corresponds to LGHNT and CDR2 to FRNRAP. The paper as a whole reports these results and caveats: Shorter templates might have been favored by PCR, but patient and control samples were amplified and corrected together, so both groups would have been affected equally by any skew. Naive, central memory and regulatory TCRB repertoires appeared more similar among patients than among healthy donors. Fewer insertions and more nucleotide deletions at VDJ recombination sites were observed in patients with type 1 diabetes, implying thymic rearrangement abnormalities. Because cDNA rather than genomic DNA was sequenced, highly expressing activated cells could have been over-represented, although no difference in activation and CD3 levels was found between groups. Because small numbers of individuals were included in the HLA sub-analyses, any influence of HLA type on TCRB rearrangement was left unresolved. Type 1 diabetes patients showed a moderate but significant shortening of TCRB CDR3 length in all four CD4+ subsets.

From each donor, a single peripheral blood sample of 95 to 150 mL on average was drawn into heparinised tubes. A BD FACSAria II was used to sort naive, central memory, regulatory and stem cell-like memory CD4+ T cells with a panel that included CD45RO, CCR7, CD25, CD127, CD95 and CD27. A purity above 98% was achieved for all sorted populations. PBMCs were separated immediately by Lymphoprep density gradient centrifugation and were stained directly, without being cultured. So that batch effects would be minimized, each experiment stained and sorted samples in pairs, pairing one healthy donor with one patient. The High Capacity cDNA Reverse Transcription Kit was used to reverse transcribe all of the isolated RNA, meaning that expressed TCRB transcripts were what got sequenced. Naive, central memory and regulatory T cell samples underwent deep immunoSEQ sequencing, averaging about 3.3 million total reads per sample. Sorted cells were lysed in RLT buffer and RNA was extracted with DNase-treated RNeasy Micro or Mini kits, depending on cell number. To prevent cross-contamination, each cell subset was processed individually, whereas patient and healthy donor samples were processed jointly. Using the immunoSEQ multiplex PCR, TCRB sequences were amplified from cDNA into 87-bp fragments spanning the CDR3 region. Amplicons were sequenced on the Illumina HiSeq platform. The original pipeline was this. PCR bias was corrected computationally using synthetic template baselines, and reads within Hamming distance 2 were collapsed, with unmergeable singletons discarded. Reads were aligned against IMGT to assign V, D and J genes, CDR3 length and insertions or deletions at six rearrangement sites. Within each subset, clonotype counts were normalized to sorted cell number, and only after that were true diversity and Gini coefficients computed with the tcR R package. The overlap coefficient, calculated on TCRB nucleotide sequences, was used to measure repertoire sharing. As a proxy for the pre-selection repertoire, out-of-frame TCRB sequences from naive cells were analyzed. In its TCRdb copy, this immuneACCESS table keeps in-frame sequences only and misses some clones. Where compared with another copy, unresolved V genes explain less than half of these, and the others have no known cause. The DNA gave D and trimming, while V, J and clone size come from that table. The table for this sample lists around 400,000 clones; roughly 12% of them were counted only once. Jointly, the top ten make up around 0.02% of the sample.

The V and J genes are TRBV12-5 and TRBJ2-1; possibly the D gene is TRBD2, per 6 matching bases. The material sequenced was naive CD4+ T cells from blood. Sample cell subset or site, as interpreted from the label and publication: true naive CD4+ T cells. This receptor was obtained from a man younger than 30 in good health. The nucleotide sequence reads as follows: TGTGCTAGTGGTTCCGGGAGTGAGCAGTTCTTC. It translates to CASGSGSEQFF.